Reported below is one T cell receptor (beta chain). Its antigen remains unknown. Germline values: CDR1 SGHTA, CDR2 FQGNSA. The CDR3 sequence is 15 residues long. The data stem from a study of T cells expressing NK-cell markers. In the study overall: Cells sorted as CD3+CD56+NKG2C+, CD3+CD56+NKG2C- and CD3+CD56-NKG2C+ T cells supplied the TCR beta repertoires.

Using the 5' RACE reads, TCRdb records one entry per CDR3 protein without DNA. The sample totals about 450,000 distinct CDR3 sequences. Whole-study results and caveats: Similarly, these clonotypes led the CD3+CD56-NKG2C+ fraction as well in several donors.

Sequencing used blood T cells: a sorted CD56 or NKG2C T cell subset, CD4+ or CD8+ T cells, or bulk PBMC T cells (not recorded which). The chain uses TRBV7-2 and TRBJ2-5; as DNA is missing, the TRBD1 call by TCRdb cannot be tested. This TCR was sampled from a woman aged 18-70 years in good health. CDR3 sequence: CASSLDGANSETQYF. Complete variable domain (other parts from reference TRBV7-2 and TRBJ2-5): GAGVSQSPSNKVTEKGKDVELRCDPISGHTALYWYRQSLGQGLEFLIYFQGNSAPDKSGLPSDRFSAERTGGSVSTLTIQRTQQEDSAVYLCASSLDGANSETQYFGPGTRLLVL.